This T cell receptor (beta chain) came from a study of memory CD4+ T cells and cytomegalovirus serostatus (dated by TCRdb to between 2018 and 2021). For context, the study as a whole: A total of some 33 healthy Belgian adults, of whom 9 were CMV seropositive and roughly 24 were CMV seronegative, were included in the cohort. To replicate a published TCR-based CMV serostatus classifier, the study sequenced CD4+ memory TCRbeta repertoires from a Belgian cohort whose cytomegalovirus serostatus was known.

V is pared back by 3 bases and J by 4 bases, with 5 bases lying between the germline termini. CDR1 is given as MDHEN and CDR2 as SYDVKM, both from the germline V gene. The cysteine opens and the phenylalanine closes a CDR3 of 12 amino acids. Of all the DNA, just the CDR3 is kept, 36 bases in frame from base 1. A FACSAria II was used to sort memory CD4+ T cells, defined as single viable CD3+CD4+CD8-CD45RO+ cells. To determine CMV serostatus, a Roche Elecsys assay was used that detects serum IgG against CMV pp150, pp28, p38 and p52. Following thawing, total CD4+ T cells were enriched through positive selection using CD4 magnetic microbeads. The samples came from a separate study whose specific focus was interrogating the CD4+ T cell memory repertoire. Peripheral blood mononuclear cells were isolated and cryopreserved according to standard operating procedures, and serum was stored at -80 degrees C. Staining used CD3-PerCP (BW264/56), CD4-APC (RPA-T4), CD45RO-PE (UCHT1) and CD8-Pacific Orange (3B5) antibodies, with Sytox blue excluding non-viable cells.

Genomic DNA was extracted from sorted cells with the Quick-DNA Microprep Kit. Amplification of TCRbeta DNA was done with the immunoSEQ hsTCRbeta kit, following the protocol from the manufacturer. An Illumina MiSeq instrument was used to sequence the TCRbeta libraries. The study's processing was this. Once out-of-frame sequences had been removed, approximately 2,000,000 distinct TCRbeta sequences were left, which works out to an average of approximately 61,000 per individual. Each individual was scored by the count of roughly 160 previously reported CMV-associated TCRbeta sequences and the total productive distinct TCRbeta count. A beta-binomial model was reimplemented in Python, and scikit-learn random forests with default parameters were trained on US cohort data. Classifier performance on the Belgian cohort was summarized as median AUC with percentile confidence intervals over 10,000 bootstrap iterations. Here the immuneACCESS table is served through TCRdb, limited to in-frame sequences with V and J called. Missing clones are a known gap in these copies; in checked studies unresolved V genes cover under half, and the rest lacks a known reason. V, J and clone size reflect that table, while D and trimming were determined from the DNA. The sample table contains approximately 88,000 clones; only one count was recorded for approximately 80% of them. In total, the top ten clones hold 3.6% of the sample.

A note on this clone: Its antigen is still unknown. The sample holds no much larger clone one base away, and base qualities are not on file.

What the research found in general, with its limitations: Unlike the original study, which covered naive and memory CD4+ and CD8+ populations, the Belgian study sequenced only CD4+CD45RO+ memory cells. For predicting CMV serostatus, the median bootstrapped AUC was about 0.95 using the original framework and about 0.9 using a US-trained random forest. Of 170 or so previously reported CMV-associated TCRbeta sequences, approximately 70 appeared in the CD4+ memory repertoires, each in one to five individuals. The results were interpreted as suggesting that the CMV-associated TCR signature is mostly present in the CD4+ memory repertoire. On the Belgian cohort, the classifier built on the original framework reached a median bootstrapped AUC of about 0.96, with a 95% CI of 0.76-1.00.

The receptor was derived from an adult in good health and CMV-seropositive. This chain is built from TRBV28 and TRBJ2-3, with no confident D gene call. Sequencing was done on a sample of memory CD4+ T cells from blood. The DNA reads TGTGCCAGCAGTTTTCACCCAGATACGCAGTATTTT. It codes for CASSFHPDTQYF.